These 8 T cell receptor beta chains were all obtained from the same sample, sequenced in a study of CD8+CD57+ T cells in acquired aplastic anemia. TCR beta VDJ and CDR3 were profiled, and genomic DNA was the template. MiXCR, applied by TCRdb to the reads, yields one record per CDR3 protein. The profile shows 200,000 or so distinct CDR3 sequences, under 70% of them singletons. Sequences were obtained from sorted CD4+, CD8+, or CD8+CD57+ T cells (not recorded which) from PBMCs. Receptors originate from a human donor with severe aplastic anemia or a healthy control (not recorded which).

This clonotype was counted at least ten times. V is TRBV6-6 and J is TRBJ2-3; D remains unclear. The germline CDR1 and CDR2 sequences are MNHNY and SVGAGI (reference sequence). V was trimmed by 2 bases and J by 0 bases, leaving 15 bases between them. This CDR3 spans 17 amino acids. The CDR3 region is CASSYPEAPASTDTQYF. CDR3 DNA sequence: TGTGCCAGCAGTTACCCTGAAGCGCCTGCTAGCACAGATACGCAGTATTTT.

The chain has TRBV27 and TRBJ2-7, with D unclear. This CDR3 is 11 amino acids long. V gave up 8 bases and J gave up 3 bases, with 8 bases separating them. Germline-derived CDR1 and CDR2 are MNHEY and SMNVEV (reference sequence). The CDR3 protein is CASATVYEQYF. The DNA for the CDR3 is TGTGCCAGCGCGACGGTCTACGAGCAGTACTTC.

This clonotype was seen more than once but under ten times. CDR3 nucleotide sequence: TGTGCCAGCAGCGTCACTAGTCAGAGCTCCTACAATGAGCAGTTCTTC. This gives the protein CASSVTSQSSYNEQFF. The chain recombines TRBV7-6 with TRBJ2-1; possible D gene TRBD2, 5 bases. CDR1 and CDR2 from the germline V gene are SGHVS and FNYEAQ. This CDR3 is built from 16 residues. The V end was cut by 5 bases, the J end by 0 bases, with 14 bases between.

This chain uses TRBV7-3 with TRBJ2-7; D unclear. The CDR3 is made up of 14 amino acids. Germline assignment: CDR1 SGHTA and CDR2 FQGTGA. The germline V and J ends were trimmed by 5 bases and 3 bases, with 14 bases remaining between them. CDR3 sequence reads: CASSRTAIGYEQYF. CDR3 nucleotide sequence: TGTGCCAGCAGCCGAACGGCCATAGGCTACGAGCAGTACTTC.

In the case of this clonotype: A much larger clone differs by one base, so this may be a read error. CDR3 nucleotides: TGTGCCAGCAGCCCCGACGGAATATCTGAAGCTTTCTTT. Amino acid sequence: CASSPDGISEAFF. This rearrangement joins TRBV5-4 to TRBJ1-1; D remains ambiguous. Germline loops: CDR1 SGHNT, CDR2 YYREEE (reference sequence). Trimming left V 4 bases short and J 6 bases short, with 13 bases between. The CDR3 consists of 13 residues. Full variable domain (missing parts from reference TRBV5-4 and TRBJ1-1): ETGVTQSPTHLIKTRGQQVTLRCSSQSGHNTVSWYQQALGQGPQFIFQYYREEENGRGNFPPRFSGLQFPNYSSELNVNALELDDSALYLCASSPDGISEAFFGQGTRLTVV.

The V call is TRBV20-1, the J call TRBJ1-4, with D possibly TRBD1 on 6 matching bases. With 6 bases removed from V and 8 bases from J, the gap between germline ends came to 16 bases. The CDR3 extends over 13 amino acids. Germline V lookup: CDR1 DFQATT, CDR2 SNEGSKA (reference sequence). CDR3 nucleotides: TGCAGTGCGTGGGAGCGGGGGGGCGAAAAACTGTTTTTT. Translating it yields CSAWERGGEKLFF.

The chain has TRBV7-2 and TRBJ2-5; TRBD1 matches at 10 bases. The germline V gene encodes CDR1 SGHTA and CDR2 FQGNSA. Trimming took 6 bases from V and 4 from J; bases not matched to a gene: 14. The CDR3 is 17 amino acids. The CDR3 DNA reads as TGTGCCAGCAGATCCGGGACAGGGGTATACCGGGGAGAGACCCAGTACTTC. This codes for CASRSGTGVYRGETQYF.

The V call is TRBV12-3 or TRBV12-4, the J call TRBJ2-1, with a tentative D call TRBD2 (7 bases). The CDR3 totals 15 residues. V lost 1 base to trimming and J lost 6 bases, with 13 bases between them. CDR3 amino acids: CASSLGGGAANEQFF. The CDR3 DNA sequence: TGTGCCAGCAGTTTAGGGGGGGGGGCGGCCAATGAGCAGTTCTTC.